Given below is one TCR beta chain in context. The data originate from a study of blood T cell repertoires in COVID-19. Overall study context: Both acute and convalescent COVID-19 samples were obtained from the United States, Italy and Spain. From T cells, B-cell-depleted T cells, or PBMCs came the material, which was cDNA or gDNA.

In the authors' workflow: Amplification of reference gene primers was used by the study to estimate nucleated cell counts. Produced via immunoSEQ multiplex PCR; TCRdb's table is partial and in-frame only. For V, J and clone size, that table is used; D and trimming come from the DNA. This table has about 120,000 clones, about four fifths appearing once. Germline-derived CDR1 and CDR2 are LNHDA and SQIVND (reference sequence). The CDR3 consists of 18 residues. Trimming cost V 3 bases and J 0 bases; bases outside gene matches: 6. The receptor's source is a human donor in a cohort sampled during active COVID-19. The sample was peripheral blood. V gene TRBV19 combines with J gene TRBJ2-6, with TRBD1 matching over 9 bases. CDR3 in DNA: TGTGCCAGTAGTATGGTTGGGACAGGGTTCTCTGGGGCCAACGTCCTGACTTTC. Encoded protein: CASSMVGTGFSGANVLTF.